Listed here are 2 T cell receptor beta chains from one sample, sequenced in a study of T cells expressing NK-cell markers. TCRdb reprocessed the 5' RACE reads, with one entry per CDR3 protein and no DNA. This sample's clone table lists 400,000 to 550,000 distinct CDR3 sequences. Sequencing used blood T cells: a sorted CD56 or NKG2C T cell subset, CD4+ or CD8+ T cells, or bulk PBMC T cells (not recorded which). The receptors shown here come from a woman between 18 and 69 years old in good health.

V is TRBV7-9 and J is TRBJ2-1; no DNA is available, so the TRBD1 call from TCRdb remains unchecked. Germline V gives CDR1 SEHNR, CDR2 FQNEAQ (reference sequence). This CDR3 region has 17 residues. CDR3 region: CASSLVIGGPSYNEQFF.

The rearrangement uses TRBV19 and TRBJ2-1; no DNA is available, so the TRBD1 call from TCRdb remains unchecked. The CDR3 is made up of 14 amino acids. The germline V gene encodes CDR1 LNHDA and CDR2 SQIVND (reference sequence). CDR3 loop: CASSIYRGDDEQFF.